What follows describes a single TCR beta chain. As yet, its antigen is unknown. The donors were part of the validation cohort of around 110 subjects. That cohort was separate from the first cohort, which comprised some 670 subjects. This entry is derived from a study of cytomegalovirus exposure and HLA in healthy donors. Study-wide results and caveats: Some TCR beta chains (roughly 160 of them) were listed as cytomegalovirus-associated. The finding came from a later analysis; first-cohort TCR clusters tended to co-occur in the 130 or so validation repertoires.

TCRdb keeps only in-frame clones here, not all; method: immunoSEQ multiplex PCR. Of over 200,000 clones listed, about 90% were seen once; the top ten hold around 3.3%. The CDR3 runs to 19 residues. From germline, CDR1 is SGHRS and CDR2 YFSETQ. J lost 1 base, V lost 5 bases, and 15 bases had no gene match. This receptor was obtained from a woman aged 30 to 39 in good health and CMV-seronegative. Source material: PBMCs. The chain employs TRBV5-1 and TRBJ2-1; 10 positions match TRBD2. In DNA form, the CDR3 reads TGCGCCAGCAGGAGTAGACCTAGCGGGAGAGGCGGGTCCTACAATGAGCAGTTCTTC. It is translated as CASRSRPSGRGGSYNEQFF.